These T cell receptor beta chains were read from a single sample in a study of cytomegalovirus exposure and HLA in healthy donors. Repertoires were generated with immunoSEQ multiplex PCR, while TCRdb's copy carries only in-frame clones and drops some. The table lists about 51,000 clones, 81% of them singletons. The material sequenced was PBMCs. The receptors were sampled from a boy between 5 and 17 years old in good health and CMV-seropositive. Both conserved end residues are part of each CDR3. A D gene is named only where the DNA matches it firmly.

d_gene	v_gene	j_gene	CDR3aa
NA	TRBV4-1	TRBJ2-1	CASSQQVGDEQFF
TRBD2	TRBV10-1	TRBJ2-3	CASSVGRILAGVHTDTQYF
TRBD1	TRBV6-4	TRBJ1-2	CASSEAASSGGYGYTF
NA	TRBV6-5	TRBJ2-5	CASTLTLREETQYF
TRBD2	TRBV7-2	TRBJ2-1	CASSLSGRGGRVEQFF
NA	TRBV15	TRBJ2-5	CATSRGNRETQYF
TRBD1	TRBV5-8	NA	CASSLRQGITYEQYF
TRBD1	TRBV2	TRBJ1-6	CANGQGPNSPLHF
TRBD1	TRBV7-9	TRBJ1-1	CASSWTGDTEAFF
NA	TRBV11-1	TRBJ2-1	CASSLGGGAMNEQFF
NA	TRBV6-5	TRBJ1-1	CASTTPGHYTEAFF
NA	TRBV6-8	TRBJ2-7	CASSEPTGLGEQYF
NA	TRBV29-1	TRBJ1-1	CSGRGRSTKLGTEAFF
TRBD1	TRBV5-4	TRBJ2-1	CASSPIRGLAYNEQFF
TRBD1	TRBV11-1	TRBJ2-7	CASSLGDRGSEQYF
NA	TRBV2	TRBJ2-1	CASTEEGDEQFF
NA	TRBV4-1	TRBJ2-2	CASSQGLLGFRTGELFF
NA	TRBV15	TRBJ2-2	CATSRQRAGSGELFF
TRBD1	TRBV18	TRBJ1-2	CASSPTGGTGYTF
NA	TRBV6-5	TRBJ1-4	CASSPSGANEKLFF
NA	TRBV5-1	TRBJ2-1	CASSFILGGDEQFF
NA	TRBV15	TRBJ2-5	CATSRDSGQGIYEQYF
TRBD1	TRBV11-2	TRBJ1-6	CASSFGQGNSPLHF
NA	TRBV27	TRBJ2-5	CASATFQGVETQYF
TRBD2	TRBV4-1	TRBJ2-7	CASSQDGSAGGSYF
TRBD2	TRBV10-2	TRBJ2-3	CASSDWKRGTTDTQYF
TRBD2	TRBV6-1	TRBJ2-1	CASSDNRGGSDEQFF
NA	TRBV4-1	TRBJ2-5	CASSQGWADQETQYF
NA	TRBV14	NA	CASSPGRSYYEQYF
NA	TRBV7-9	TRBJ1-2	CASSQDGLVGRYGYTF
NA	TRBV2	TRBJ2-7	CASRATGSSYEQYF
TRBD1	TRBV6-5	TRBJ1-2	CASSSEVLTGAGGYTF
NA	TRBV19	TRBJ1-1	CASSIEGRRHTEAFF
TRBD2	TRBV11-2	TRBJ2-5	CASSSWRGATEETQYF
NA	TRBV10-2	TRBJ1-3	CASSDSPTGLNTIYF
NA	TRBV6-5	TRBJ2-5	CASSRTVLETQYF
NA	TRBV13	TRBJ1-2	CASSSGHRAEGYGYTF
NA	TRBV4-1	TRBJ1-5	CASSQDEAARAQHF
NA	TRBV6-5	TRBJ1-2	CASTHSGGAGYTF
TRBD1	TRBV5-1	TRBJ2-7	CASSRGQGAYEQYF
TRBD1	TRBV27	TRBJ2-5	CASSSGTGGAGTQYF
TRBD1	TRBV6-1	TRBJ1-2	CASRGTGGNRYTF
TRBD1	TRBV5-1	TRBJ2-1	CASHDTGAADNEQFF
NA	TRBV12-2	TRBJ2-7	CASRCGTGGPMSYEQYF
TRBD2	TRBV27	TRBJ2-2	CASSWSGGGANTGELFF
NA	TRBV19	TRBJ1-6	CASSTDPGQNSPLHF
NA	TRBV14	TRBJ1-2	CASSQKKTAFYGYTF
TRBD1	TRBV6-1	TRBJ1-5	CASSARTGSNQPQHF